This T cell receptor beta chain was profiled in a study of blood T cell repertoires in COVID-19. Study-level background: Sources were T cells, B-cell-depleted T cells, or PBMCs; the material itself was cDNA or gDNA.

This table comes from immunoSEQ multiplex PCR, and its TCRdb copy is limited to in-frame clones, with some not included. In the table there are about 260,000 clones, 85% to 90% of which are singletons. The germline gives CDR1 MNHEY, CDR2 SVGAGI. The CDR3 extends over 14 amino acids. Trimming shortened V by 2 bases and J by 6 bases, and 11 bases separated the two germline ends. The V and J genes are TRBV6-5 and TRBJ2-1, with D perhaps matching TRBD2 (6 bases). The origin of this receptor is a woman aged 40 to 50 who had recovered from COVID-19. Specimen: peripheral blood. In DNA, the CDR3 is TGTGCCAGCAGTTACACTCAGGGAGGCAATGAGCAGTTCTTC. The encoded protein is CASSYTQGGNEQFF.